This T cell receptor beta chain was identified during a study of T cell repertoires in cytomegalovirus infection. In the study overall: Public TCR beta signatures were indicative of both CMV infection and a matching HLA type. Study conclusions and caveats: CMV-specific HLA-C-restricted TCR beta clonotypes dominated the ex vivo response. Individuals carrying CMV plus the relevant HLA were identified by cumulative frequency of public TCR beta families.

The V and J ends lost 7 bases and 7 bases respectively, with 23 bases between them. Germline V gives CDR1 MNHNY, CDR2 SVGAGI (reference sequence). The CDR3 has 15 amino acids. TCRdb processed the reads anew with MiXCR; each CDR3 protein has one entry. The sample lists around 450,000 distinct CDR3 sequences; approximately 32% were seen once. This clonotype was seen a handful of times. Its specificity is not known. This sequence originates from a human donor in good health (CMV status not recorded). Some clones in this sample may be carry-over from other donors' samples. The sequencing input was PBMCs. The chain has TRBV6-6 and TRBJ2-7; D is undetermined. CDR3 bases: TGTGCCAGCACTCAAACAACTTTACTCGAACGTGAGCAGTACTTC. This gives the protein CASTQTTLLEREQYF.